The 12 T cell receptor beta chains below all came from one sample that was sequenced in a study of blood T cell repertoires in COVID-19 (dated by TCRdb to 2020 to 2021). Library method: the immunoSEQ multiplex PCR assay. TCRdb carries this immuneACCESS record with in-frame sequences only. Its versions omit some clonotypes, under half of them owing to an unresolved V gene in the studies checked, with the rest unexplained. Recorded for this sample are about 220,000 clones; roughly 80% of them occurred a single time. The ten top clones hold about 7.2% of the sample. Source material: peripheral blood. Receptor source: a woman aged 70 to 79 with acute or convalescent COVID-19.

The rearrangement joins TRBV9 to TRBJ2-1; D possibly corresponds to TRBD2 (6 bases). CDR3 length equals 15 residues. Germline values: CDR1 SGDLS, CDR2 YYNGEE. Deletions cut 1 base from V and 8 bases from J, with 16 bases between. The CDR3 DNA reads as TGTGCCAGCAGCGTATGGGACGGCGGGGTCTATGAGCAGTTCTTC. Protein product: CASSVWDGGVYEQFF.

The genes are TRBV27 and TRBJ2-5, with 9 nucleotides matching TRBD2. The V gene end was trimmed by 8 bases and the J gene end by 7 bases; junction bases not matched to a gene: 14. The CDR3 consists of 15 residues. The germline gives CDR1 MNHEY, CDR2 SMNVEV (reference sequence). CDR3 sequence (DNA): TGTGCCAGCCTCCCCCAGGCAGCGGGGGGCCTGACCCAGTACTTC. It codes for CASLPQAAGGLTQYF.

This sequence joins TRBV29-1 and TRBJ1-5; D may be TRBD1 (5 bases). V was pared by 6 bases and J by 2 bases, with 14 bases between. Germline CDR1 is SQVTM and CDR2 is ANQGSEA. This CDR3 is built from 14 residues. In nucleotides, the CDR3 is TGCAGCGTCTGCCAGGGTGGGGGCAATCAGCCCCAGCATTTT. Its translation is CSVCQGGGNQPQHF.

As to this clone: The same CDR3 is also encoded by other DNA sequences in this sample. The chain carries TRBV7-3 and TRBJ2-3, with TRBD2 matching 12 bases. This CDR3 comprises 14 residues. Per germline, CDR1 SGHTA and CDR2 FQGTGA. V was pared by 5 bases and J by 6 bases, with 3 bases of the junction left unmatched. The CDR3 region has the DNA TGTGCCAGCAGCCTTACTAGCGGGGGGGATACGCAGTATTTT. Its protein is CASSLTSGGDTQYF.

The chain employs TRBV3-1 (or the pseudogene TRBV3-2) and TRBJ2-5; D remains ambiguous. CDR3 size: 12 residues. From germline, CDR1 is LGHDT and CDR2 YNNKEL (reference sequence). The V end lost 5 bases, the J end lost 7 bases, and 11 bases lay between the germline ends. The CDR3 spells CASSDSSGTQYF. The CDR3 bases are TGTGCCAGCAGCGATTCATCAGGGACCCAGTACTTC.

V gene TRBV27 combines with J gene TRBJ1-2; TRBD1 aligns across 8 bases. The CDR3 totals 13 residues. Trimming removed 6 bases from V and 8 bases from J; junction bases left unmatched: 8. Germline loops: CDR1 MNHEY, CDR2 SMNVEV (reference sequence). The CDR3 reads CASSSQGALGYTF. The DNA for the CDR3 is TGTGCCAGCAGCTCCCAGGGGGCTTTGGGCTACACCTTC.

This chain joins TRBV9 and TRBJ2-5; D might be TRBD2 (6 bases). CDR1 SGDLS and CDR2 YYNGEE come from the germline V gene. The CDR3 extends over 14 amino acids. V was pared by 4 bases and J by 5 bases, with 15 bases between. The CDR3 region has the DNA TGTGCCAGCAGCACCCGGGACTTCCCCGAGACCCAGTACTTC. Residues: CASSTRDFPETQYF.

This clone was recorded once. The V and J genes are TRBV7-3 and TRBJ2-3; possible D gene TRBD1, 6 bases. Germline values: CDR1 SGHTA, CDR2 FQGTGA. Trimming stripped 3 bases from V and 1 base from J, with 14 bases between. The CDR3 is 16 residues long. The CDR3 sequence is CASSFAGASGTDTQYF. CDR3 coding DNA: TGTGCCAGCAGCTTTGCAGGGGCCTCGGGCACAGATACGCAGTATTTT.

This rearrangement joins TRBV7-3 to TRBJ1-1; D call uncertain. The CDR3 loop spans 13 amino acids. Germline CDR1 is SGHTA and CDR2 is FQGTGA. V lost 0 bases, J lost 9 bases, and 11 bases lay in between. The CDR3 bases are TGTGCCAGCAGCTTAACCCCAGGTTACCAAGCTTTCTTT. Translating gives CASSLTPGYQAFF. Based on the CDR3 plus reference TRBV7-3 and TRBJ1-1, the full variable domain is GAGVSQTPSNKVTEKGKYVELRCDPISGHTALYWYRQSLGQGPEFLIYFQGTGAADDSGLPNDRFFAVRPEGSVSTLKIQRTERGDSAVYLCASSLTPGYQAFFGQGTRLTVV.

J is TRBJ1-6 and V is TRBV6-5; TRBD1 matches at 8 bases. The junction had 8 bases not matched to a gene; V was cut back by 6 bases and J by 7 bases. Looked up from germline, CDR1 is MNHEY and CDR2 is SVGAGI. The CDR3 is 15 residues long. For the CDR3, the DNA is TGTGCCAGCAGGGGGGGGGACAGGCAGAATTCACCCCTCCACTTT. This gives the protein CASRGGDRQNSPLHF.

There are a few counts of this clone. The chain carries TRBV10-3 and TRBJ1-3; D is ambiguous. Trimming removed 6 bases at V and 0 bases at J, with 15 bases between. In germline, CDR1 is ENHRY, CDR2 SYGVKD. This CDR3 has 16 residues. The CDR3 sequence: CAISREKTASGNTIYF. Here the CDR3 DNA reads TGTGCCATCAGCCGGGAAAAGACCGCCTCTGGAAACACCATATATTTT.

V is TRBV13 and J is TRBJ2-2; TRBD2 matches 15 bases. V dropped 7 bases and J dropped 0; count of bases not matched to a gene: 6. Germline CDR1 is PRHDT and CDR2 is FYEKMQ (reference sequence). The CDR3 loop spans 18 amino acids. CDR3 coding DNA: TGTGCCAGCACCCAAAGGACTAGCGGGGGGGCGAACACCGGGGAGCTGTTTTTT. This translates into CASTQRTSGGANTGELFF.